Listed here are 30 T cell receptor beta chains from one sample, sequenced in a study of CD8 T cells in ankylosing spondylitis. MiXCR, run by TCRdb on the 5' RACE reads, gives a single entry per CDR3 protein. The sample includes under 150,000 distinct CDR3 sequences, over 7% of them seen just once. The sample consisted of blood, either unsorted or a sorted T cell fraction (not recorded which). Receptors originate from a male donor with ankylosing spondylitis or in good health (not recorded which).

The rearrangement uses TRBV15 and TRBJ1-3, with D unresolved. CDR1 and CDR2 (germline): LNHNV, YYDKDF (reference sequence). V was shortened by 3 bases and J by 0 bases, with 21 bases between the two germline ends. This CDR3 is built from 19 residues. CDR3 amino acids: CATSRGPMLDPDSGNTIYF. The CDR3 nucleotides are TGTGCCACCAGCAGGGGCCCCATGCTGGACCCAGACTCTGGAAACACCATATATTTT.

The chain recombines TRBV6-1 with TRBJ2-5; D not resolved. V was trimmed by 6 bases and J by 4 bases, leaving 21 bases between them. The germline V gene has CDR1 MNHNS and CDR2 SASEGT. The CDR3 sequence is 16 residues long. CDR3 amino acids: CASSSGFRRAGETQYF. In nucleotides, the CDR3 is TGTGCCAGCAGCTCGGGTTTTCGGCGAGCCGGAGAGACCCAGTACTTC.

This clonotype turned up a few times. The chain couples TRBV5-1 to TRBJ2-7; D perhaps matches TRBD2 (5 bases). The CDR3 consists of 13 residues. Trimming took off 3 bases at V and 4 bases at J, with 11 bases between the two ends. Germline V gene sequence: CDR1 SGHRS, CDR2 YFSETQ. The CDR3 loop reads CASSSGLEYEQYF. CDR3 in DNA: TGCGCCAGCAGCTCAGGACTGGAGTACGAGCAGTACTTC.

This clonotype was seen at least ten times. This sequence joins TRBV27 and TRBJ2-3; TRBD2 matches at 7 bases. The CDR3 length is 17 residues. Trimming at V came to 2 bases and at J to 5 bases, leaving 13 bases not matched to a gene. Germline V lookup: CDR1 MNHEY, CDR2 SMNVEV (reference sequence). This CDR3 is CASSLPNPGGGGDTQYF. The CDR3, as DNA: TGTGCCAGCAGTTTACCCAATCCGGGCGGGGGTGGAGATACGCAGTATTTT.

This clonotype occurred many times. The CDR3, as DNA: TGTGCCAGCAGTACACACAGGGGGCGCGGGGAAAAACTGTTTTTT. Amino acid sequence: CASSTHRGRGEKLFF. The rearrangement joins TRBV28 to TRBJ1-4, with TRBD1 matching 9 bases. The CDR3 loop spans 15 amino acids. J gave up 8 bases and V 5 bases, and 9 bases lay outside the gene matches. Germline V CDR1 and CDR2: MDHEN, SYDVKM.

This clonotype was counted many times. V and J are TRBV2 and TRBJ2-1, with D perhaps matching TRBD1 (6 bases). Trimming removed 9 bases from V and 9 bases from J, with 15 bases in between. Germline CDR1 and CDR2: SNHLY and FYNNEI. The CDR3 is 12 residues long. The CDR3 DNA reads TGTGCCAGATCTACAGGGTACGGTGAGCAGTTCTTC. It yields the protein CARSTGYGEQFF.

As DNA, the CDR3 is TGCAGTGCTAGAGAGAGTGGACCTGGCCTAAACTACGAGCAGTACTTC. It translates to CSARESGPGLNYEQYF. V and J are TRBV20-1 and TRBJ2-7; D ambiguous. Germline V CDR1 and CDR2: DFQATT, SNEGSKA (reference sequence). CDR3 length: 16 amino acids. With 0 bases removed from V and 3 bases from J, the gap between germline ends came to 18 bases.

This clonotype was seen at least ten times. The chain links TRBV25-1 to TRBJ2-7, with 9 bases fitting TRBD1. Germline-derived CDR1 and CDR2 are MGHDK and SYGVNS. The junction had 9 bases not matched to a gene; V was cut back by 4 bases and J by 5 bases. This CDR3 is built from 15 residues. The CDR3 DNA follows: TGTGCCAGCAGTGCCCACAGGGGGCTCGTGGACGAGCAGTACTTC. It translates to CASSAHRGLVDEQYF.

The CDR3 nucleotides are TGTGCCAGCAGCCAAGATTGGGGCGGAGGAGAGCAGTACTTC. This sequence encodes CASSQDWGGGEQYF. The genes are TRBV4-2 and TRBJ2-7; D could derive from TRBD1 or TRBD2 (5 bases each). The CDR3 has 14 residues. Germline CDR1 and CDR2: LGHNA and YNFKEQ. Trimming stripped 0 bases from V and 7 bases from J, with 13 bases between.

The chain carries TRBV20-1 and TRBJ2-2, with 7 bases aligning to TRBD2. The V segment lost 0 bases and the J segment 0 bases; nucleotides outside the gene matches: 4. This CDR3 has 16 residues. The germline CDR1 and CDR2 sequences are DFQATT and SNEGSKA (reference sequence). CDR3 DNA: TGCAGTGCTAGAGACCGGACTAGGACGAACACCGGGGAGCTGTTTTTT. Protein sequence: CSARDRTRTNTGELFF.

This clonotype has more than one count but fewer than ten. The chain employs TRBV7-2 and TRBJ1-5, with no clear D. This CDR3 is built from 14 residues. Trimming removed 1 base from V and 6 bases from J, with 10 bases in between. The germline V gene has CDR1 SGHTA and CDR2 FQGNSA. CDR3 in DNA: TGTGCCAGCAGCTTAGAATATGGGGTTCAGCCCCAGCATTTT. It translates to CASSLEYGVQPQHF.

This clonotype was counted only a few times. The conserved phenylalanine or tryptophan normally closing the CDR3 is absent here, so this likely arose from a read error. It is unclear where the CDR3 begins or ends on the DNA, so no DNA is shown, and the CDR3 is as TCRdb lists it. The chain couples TRBV20-1 to TRBJ1-2; the table's D gene call, TRBD1, was not cross checked with the DNA. The CDR3 spans 9 amino acids, including both terminal residues. Germline lookup yields CDR1 DFQATT and CDR2 SNEGSKA (reference sequence). CDR3 in amino acids: CSARDKGVL.

Worth noting for this clonotype: This may stem from a read error, because a much larger clone lies one nucleotide away. The V and J genes are TRBV20-1 and TRBJ2-7; the match to TRBD2 covers 10 bases. This CDR3 has 18 residues. V was clipped by 6 bases and J by 1 base; unmatched bases: 18. Germline V CDR1 and CDR2: DFQATT, SNEGSKA (reference sequence). For the CDR3, the DNA is TGCAGTGCCCTAGCCCGGGCTAGCGGGGGCCTTCTATCCTACGAGCAGTACTTC. It translates to CSALARASGGLLSYEQYF.

This clonotype came up many times. This sequence joins TRBV20-1 and TRBJ1-4; D perhaps matches TRBD1 (5 bases). The germline V gene has CDR1 DFQATT and CDR2 SNEGSKA (reference sequence). This CDR3 has 15 residues. V lost 3 bases and J lost 7, with 18 bases in between. The CDR3 sequence is CSASRDSSRGEKLFF. CDR3 nucleotides: TGCAGTGCTAGTCGAGACAGTTCCCGAGGTGAAAAACTGTTTTTT.

Many counts were recorded for this clonotype. The chain has TRBV20-1 and TRBJ2-7; TRBD2 aligns across 8 bases. The CDR3 loop spans 15 amino acids. The J segment lost 1 base and the V segment lost 4 bases, leaving 9 bases of the junction unmatched. Germline V gene data show CDR1 as DFQATT and CDR2 as SNEGSKA (reference sequence). The DNA for the CDR3 is TGCAGTGCTAACCGTTACCCTAGCGGGTCCTACGAGCAGTACTTC. Its translation is CSANRYPSGSYEQYF.

This clonotype showed up just a few times. This sequence joins TRBV27 and TRBJ2-2, with a possible D match to TRBD2 (5 bases). With 5 bases removed from V and 8 bases from J, the gap between germline ends came to 24 bases. The CDR3 runs 17 residues. In germline, CDR1 is MNHEY, CDR2 SMNVEV (reference sequence). The CDR3 loop reads CASSPEWQAGVYGELFF. As DNA, the CDR3 is TGTGCCAGCAGTCCGGAGTGGCAGGCCGGGGTGTATGGGGAGCTGTTTTTT.

This clonotype was recorded many times. The chain is built from TRBV21-1 and TRBJ2-1; whether TRBD1, the table's D call, matches the DNA was not checked. TRBV21-1 is described as a pseudogene. There are 16 residues in the CDR3. The CDR3 bases are TGTGCCAGCAGCATCCGGGACAACAGCTCCTACAATGAGCAGTTCTTC. Translating it yields CASSIRDNSSYNEQFF.

This clonotype was counted many times. The chain combines TRBV7-2 with TRBJ2-7; 10 bases line up with TRBD2. The CDR3 has 15 amino acids. J gave up 5 bases and V 1 base, and 5 bases lay outside the gene matches. CDR1 and CDR2 (germline): SGHTA, FQGNSA. Written as DNA, the CDR3 is TGTGCCAGCAGCTTAGGCCTAGCGGGAGCCCACGAGCAGTACTTC. Amino acid sequence: CASSLGLAGAHEQYF.

V is TRBV7-7 and J is TRBJ2-5; D is possibly TRBD2 (6 bases). V lost 5 bases to trimming and J lost 4 bases, with 14 bases between them. The CDR3 sequence is 14 residues long. CDR1 and CDR2 from the germline V gene are SSHAT and FNYEAQ (reference sequence). CDR3 in amino acids: CASSLSGEGETQYF. The CDR3 DNA is TGTGCCAGCAGCCTCTCGGGGGAAGGAGAGACCCAGTACTTC.

This sequence joins TRBV7-2 and TRBJ2-5; no clear D gene. CDR3 length: 16 amino acids. Germline values: CDR1 SGHTA, CDR2 FQGNSA. V lost 6 bases and J 5 bases, leaving 22 bases between the germline ends. DNA of the CDR3: TGTGCCAGCAGGCCCAAATTCTCCAGTGGGCGGGAGACCCAGTACTTC. This codes for CASRPKFSSGRETQYF.

This clonotype was seen only once. This chain's CDR3 is CASSYGGLSSYEQYF. CDR3 nucleotides: TGTGCCAGCAGTTACGGGGGGTTGAGCTCCTACGAGCAGTACTTC. This chain links TRBV6-5 with TRBJ2-7, with a weak D call TRBD2 (6 bases). V shed 2 bases and J shed 0 bases, with 11 bases lying between them. The germline CDR1 and CDR2 sequences are MNHEY and SVGAGI. CDR3 size: 15 residues.

On this clonotype: Sequence at one end of the junction differs from germline and may be a read error. The chain recombines TRBV29-1 with TRBJ1-2, with 7 bases aligning to TRBD1. The germline V gene encodes CDR1 SQVTM and CDR2 ANQGSEA. The CDR3 contains 16 residues. CDR3 loop: CSAEDKTGAPGYGYTF. The CDR3 nucleotides read TGCAGCGCTGAAGACAAAACAGGGGCCCCCGGGTATGGCTACACCTTC. Based on the CDR3 plus reference TRBV29-1 and TRBJ1-2, the full variable domain is SAVISQKPSRDICQRGTSLTIQCQVDSQVTMMFWYRQQPGQSLTLIATANQGSEATYESGFVIDKFPISRPNLTFSTLTVSNMSPEDSSIYLCSAEDKTGAPGYGYTFGSGTRLTVV.

This clonotype was detected many times. The V gene is TRBV7-9, the J gene TRBJ1-6; a possible D gene is TRBD1 (6 bases). The V gene lost 5 bases and the J gene lost 9 bases, with 14 bases spanning the gap. Germline-derived CDR1 and CDR2 are SEHNR and FQNEAQ (reference sequence). The CDR3 extends over 14 amino acids. The CDR3 spells CASSPGQPISPLHF. The CDR3 DNA sequence: TGTGCCAGCAGCCCCGGACAGCCGATTTCACCCCTCCACTTT.

This clonotype was seen at least ten times. The CDR3 is CASRNTLGQPNLKNIQYF. CDR3 DNA sequence: TGTGCCAGCAGGAACACCCTGGGACAGCCCAATCTAAAAAACATTCAGTACTTC. J is TRBJ2-4 and V is TRBV12-3 or TRBV12-4; TRBD1 aligns across 7 bases. Trimming took 6 bases from V and 4 from J; bases not matched to a gene: 18. There are 18 residues in the CDR3.

This clonotype occurred a few times. The chain uses TRBV9 and TRBJ2-7; D is unclear. The CDR3 is 12 residues long. Between the trimmed V and J ends, which lost 3 bases and 3 bases, there was a span of 7 bases. The germline V gene has CDR1 SGDLS and CDR2 YYNGEE. For the CDR3, the DNA is TGTGCCAGCAGCGGAGATGGCTACGAGCAGTACTTC. It is translated as CASSGDGYEQYF.

This clonotype was seen at least ten times. The V call is TRBV7-2, the J call TRBJ2-2, with D hard to call. Germline CDR1 reads SGHTA; CDR2 reads FQGNSA. The CDR3 totals 12 residues. V was shortened by 4 bases and J by 8 bases, with 8 bases between the two germline ends. The CDR3 DNA sequence: TGTGCCAGCAGCTCCTATGTAGGGGAGCTGTTTTTT. It encodes CASSSYVGELFF.

Many counts were recorded for this clonotype. The genes are TRBV28 and TRBJ2-7; no clear D. This CDR3 has 14 amino acids. The germline gives CDR1 MDHEN, CDR2 SYDVKM. V was cut by 6 bases and J by 2 bases, with 14 bases left in between. The CDR3 protein is CASSTDGTTYEQYF. The CDR3 DNA is TGTGCCAGCAGCACTGACGGAACGACCTACGAGCAGTACTTC.

The table lists this clonotype with many counts. The gene calls are TRBV29-1 and TRBJ2-3, with a possible D match to TRBD2 (5 bases). Trimming shortened V by 8 bases and J by 2 bases, and 17 bases separated the two germline ends. The CDR3 has 14 residues. Germline V gives CDR1 SQVTM, CDR2 ANQGSEA. CDR3 residues: CSTRGNFYTDTQYF. DNA for the CDR3: TGCAGCACTCGAGGGAATTTTTACACAGATACGCAGTATTTT.

The V and J genes are TRBV7-9 and TRBJ2-1; TRBD1 agrees at 10 bases. There are 14 residues in the CDR3. Germline V gene lookup returns CDR1 SEHNR and CDR2 FQNEAQ (reference sequence). Germline trimming cut 7 bases from V and 8 bases from J; bases unmatched to any gene: 8. The CDR3 nucleotides are TGTGCCAGCACGGAGGACAGGGGGGGCGATGAGCAGTTCTTC. Its translation is CASTEDRGGDEQFF.

This clonotype has more than one count but fewer than ten. The chain links TRBV19 to TRBJ1-2, with a possible D match to TRBD1 (5 bases). Germline-derived CDR1 and CDR2 are LNHDA and SQIVND (reference sequence). V lost 1 base and J 8 bases, leaving 17 bases between the germline ends. CDR3 length: 15 residues. The CDR3 is CASSIGAGILYGYTF. The CDR3 bases are TGTGCCAGTAGTATAGGTGCAGGGATCTTGTACGGCTACACCTTC.